This record looks at one T cell receptor (beta chain) sequence and its context. This CDR3 has 15 amino acids. With 3 bases removed from V and 3 bases from J, the gap between germline ends came to 14 bases. The V gene's germline CDR1 is KGHSH and CDR2 LQKENI. TCRdb's table, derived via immunoSEQ multiplex PCR, lists solely in-frame clones and lacks some. The table lists around 300,000 clones, about 87% of them singletons. The sample comes from a study of blood T cell repertoires in COVID-19. What was sequenced was peripheral blood. The source is a woman aged 40 to 50 with acute or convalescent COVID-19. The chain recombines TRBV18 with TRBJ1-1; a possible D gene is TRBD1 (5 bases). CDR3 sequence: CASSPRPRGDTEAFF. The CDR3 DNA follows: TGTGCCAGCTCACCTCGGCCACGGGGGGACACTGAAGCTTTCTTT.